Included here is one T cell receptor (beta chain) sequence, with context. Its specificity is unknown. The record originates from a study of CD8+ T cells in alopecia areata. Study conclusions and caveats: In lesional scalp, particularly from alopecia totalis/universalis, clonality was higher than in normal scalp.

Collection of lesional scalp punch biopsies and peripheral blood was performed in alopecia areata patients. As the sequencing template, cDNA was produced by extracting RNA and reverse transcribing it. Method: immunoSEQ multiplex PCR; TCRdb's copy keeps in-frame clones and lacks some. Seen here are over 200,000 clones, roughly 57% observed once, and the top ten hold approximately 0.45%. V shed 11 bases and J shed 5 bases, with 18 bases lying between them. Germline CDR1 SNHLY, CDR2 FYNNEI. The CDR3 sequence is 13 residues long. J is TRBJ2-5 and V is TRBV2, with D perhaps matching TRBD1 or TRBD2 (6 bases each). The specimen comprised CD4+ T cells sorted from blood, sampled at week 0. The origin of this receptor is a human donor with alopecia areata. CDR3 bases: TGTGCCGGGAAGACGGGGGCATGGGAGACCCAGTACTTC. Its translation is CAGKTGAWETQYF.